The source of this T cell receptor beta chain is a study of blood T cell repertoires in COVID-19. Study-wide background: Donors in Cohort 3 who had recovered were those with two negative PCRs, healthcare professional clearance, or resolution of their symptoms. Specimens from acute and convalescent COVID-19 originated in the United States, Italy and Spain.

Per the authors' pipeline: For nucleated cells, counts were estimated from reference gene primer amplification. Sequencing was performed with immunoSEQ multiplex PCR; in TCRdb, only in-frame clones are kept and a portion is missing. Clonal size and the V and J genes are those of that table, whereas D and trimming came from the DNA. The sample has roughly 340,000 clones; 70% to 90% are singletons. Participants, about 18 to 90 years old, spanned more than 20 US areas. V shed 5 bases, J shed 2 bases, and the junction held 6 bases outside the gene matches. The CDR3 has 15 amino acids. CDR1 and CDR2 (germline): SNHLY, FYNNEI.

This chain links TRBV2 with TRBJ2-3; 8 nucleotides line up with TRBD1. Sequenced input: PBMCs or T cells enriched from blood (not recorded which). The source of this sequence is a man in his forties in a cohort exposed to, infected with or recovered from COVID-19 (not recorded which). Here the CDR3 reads CASSPGQGLTDTQYF. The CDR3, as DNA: TGTGCCAGCAGTCCAGGACAGGGCCTCACAGATACGCAGTATTTT.